The 29 T cell receptor beta chains listed next were all sequenced from one sample in a study of blood T cells in healthy people across ages. Primers used in a second PCR of roughly 6 to 12 cycles were a sample-barcoded 5' primer and a J-beta primer mix. TCRdb reanalysed the 5' RACE reads using MiXCR and keeps one entry per CDR3 protein. This repertoire shows about 1.4 million distinct CDR3 sequences, 45% to 70% found once; its top ten account for over 6.5%. The sequenced material came from blood. The receptors originated from a man aged 18 to 35 in good health.

This sequence joins TRBV4-1 and TRBJ1-6; D unclear. The CDR3 spans 14 residues. The ends were cut back, 0 bases at V and 7 bases at J, with 7 bases in the middle. Germline assignment: CDR1 MGHRA and CDR2 YSYEKL. Here the CDR3 DNA reads TGCGCCAGCAGCCAAGAGAAGTCCAATTCACCCCTCCACTTT. Its protein product is CASSQEKSNSPLHF.

This clonotype was recorded only once. CDR3 DNA sequence: TGTGCCACAAGGTTGGAGACCTACGAGCAGTACTTC. This translates into CATRLETYEQYF. The chain uses TRBV10-3 and TRBJ2-7; D gene ambiguous. This CDR3 region has 12 residues. Trimming shortened V by 10 bases and J by 2 bases, and 12 bases separated the two germline ends. Germline V gene data show CDR1 as ENHRY and CDR2 as SYGVKD.

The CDR3 DNA follows: TGTGCCAGCAGTTTGTTGACTAGCGGGGGGGCCAGTACAGATACGCAGTATTTT. It specifies CASSLLTSGGASTDTQYF. V and J are TRBV27 and TRBJ2-3; 14 positions agree with TRBD2. J lost 3 bases, V lost 3 bases, and 8 bases had no gene match. This CDR3 region has 18 residues. The germline gives CDR1 MNHEY, CDR2 SMNVEV (reference sequence).

This clonotype was counted ten times or more. CDR3 amino acids: CASATGKQTQYF. CDR3 DNA: TGTGCCAGCGCCACAGGGAAACAGACCCAGTACTTC. The chain uses TRBV12-3 or TRBV12-4 and TRBJ2-5; D possibly corresponds to TRBD1 (6 bases). The CDR3 loop spans 12 amino acids. V was trimmed by 8 bases and J by 6 bases, leaving 13 bases between them.

V gene TRBV7-9 combines with J gene TRBJ2-1; a possible D gene is TRBD1 (6 bases). Per germline, CDR1 SEHNR and CDR2 FQNEAQ (reference sequence). The CDR3 contains 15 residues. Between the trimmed V and J ends, which lost 3 bases and 0 bases, there was a span of 9 bases. CDR3 protein: CASSFVGGSYNEQFF. The CDR3 DNA is TGTGCCAGCAGCTTCGTAGGGGGCTCCTACAATGAGCAGTTCTTC.

The chain combines TRBV9 with TRBJ2-7; D remains unclear. There are 12 residues in the CDR3. Germline V lookup: CDR1 SGDLS, CDR2 YYNGEE. The germline V and J ends were trimmed by 3 bases and 8 bases, with 12 bases remaining between them. As DNA, the CDR3 is TGTGCCAGCAGCGGGTCGCACAATCAGCAGTACTTC. Protein sequence: CASSGSHNQQYF.

This clonotype was seen a handful of times. The chain carries TRBV10-3 and TRBJ2-7; no reliable D call. This CDR3 has 12 amino acids. Per germline, CDR1 ENHRY and CDR2 SYGVKD. V was trimmed by 3 bases and J by 1 base, leaving 4 bases between them. The CDR3 is CAISDQSYEQYF. CDR3 DNA: TGTGCCATCAGTGACCAATCCTACGAGCAGTACTTC.

The V and J genes are TRBV20-1 and TRBJ2-7, with TRBD2 matching over 11 bases. From germline, CDR1 is DFQATT and CDR2 SNEGSKA (reference sequence). The junction had 6 bases not matched to a gene; V was cut back by 5 bases and J by 3 bases. The CDR3 is 14 amino acids. This CDR3 is CSASTSGSFYEQYF. Written as DNA, the CDR3 is TGCAGTGCTTCAACTAGCGGGAGCTTCTACGAGCAGTACTTC.

This clonotype was recorded a few times. The CDR3 nucleotides are TGTGCCAGCATTACGGAGACAGGGGTTAACGAGCAGTACTTC. This sequence encodes CASITETGVNEQYF. This chain connects TRBV2 to TRBJ2-7; TRBD1 matches 8 bases. Germline loops: CDR1 SNHLY, CDR2 FYNNEI. CDR3 length: 14 amino acids. The V and J ends lost 7 bases and 5 bases, in that order; junction bases with no gene match: 10.

Details on this clonotype: The junction does not match germline at one end; this may be a read error. V is TRBV27 and J is TRBJ1-2, with TRBD1 matching 8 bases. This CDR3 region has 16 residues. Germline-derived CDR1 and CDR2 are MNHEY and SMNVEV (reference sequence). The CDR3 spells CASSLLPLRGQDGYTF. CDR3 sequence (DNA): TGTGCCAGCAGCTTATTGCCCCTCAGGGGGCAGGATGGCTACACCTTC.

This CDR3 reads CATSDTGLAGGWHHTDTQHF. For the CDR3, the DNA is TGTGCCACCAGTGACACGGGACTAGCGGGAGGGTGGCACCACACAGATACGCAGCATTTT. The J gene is TRBJ2-3, the V gene TRBV24-1; perhaps TRBD1 as D (5 bases). With the DNA end fitting TRBJ1-5 better, the J assignment may be wrong. CDR1 is KGHDR, CDR2 SFDVKD, per germline. The CDR3 is 20 amino acids.

V and J are TRBV2 and TRBJ2-7; 9 bases map to TRBD2. Germline CDR1 reads SNHLY; CDR2 reads FYNNEI. This CDR3 is 16 amino acids long. Trimming at V came to 0 bases and at J to 3 bases, leaving 6 bases not matched to a gene. CDR3 residues: CASSEAQAGGIYEQYF. For the CDR3, the DNA is TGTGCCAGCAGTGAAGCGCAGGCGGGAGGGATCTACGAGCAGTACTTC.

The V call is TRBV11-3, the J call TRBJ2-3; 7 bases line up with TRBD1. CDR1 and CDR2 (germline): SGHNT, YENEEA. V gave up 5 bases and J gave up 6 bases; unmatched junction bases: 11. The CDR3 loop spans 15 amino acids. CDR3 loop: CASSVRDSPLDTQYF. CDR3 DNA sequence: TGTGCCAGCAGCGTCCGGGACAGCCCCTTGGATACGCAGTATTTT.

This clonotype was seen a single time. The V gene is TRBV11-3, the J gene TRBJ2-3, with 8 bases lining up with TRBD2. The germline CDR1 and CDR2 sequences are SGHNT and YENEEA. V lost 5 bases, J lost 7 bases, and 17 bases stayed unmatched. This CDR3 has 17 residues. This chain's CDR3 is CASSAKTGTRGGNTQYF. The CDR3 DNA follows: TGTGCCAGCAGCGCCAAAACCGGGACTAGAGGCGGGAATACGCAGTATTTT. The full variable domain, rest sourced from reference TRBV11-3 and TRBJ2-3, is EAGVVQSPRYKIIEKKQPVAFWCNPISGHNTLYWYLQNLGQGPELLIRYENEEAVDDSQLPKDRFSAERLKGVDSTLKIQPAELGDSAVYLCASSAKTGTRGGNTQYFGPGTRLTVL.

This clonotype was recorded a few times. This sequence joins TRBV4-3 and TRBJ2-1; perhaps TRBD1 as D (5 bases). Matching the DNA end better, TRBJ2-7 makes the J call doubtful. Germline values: CDR1 LGHNA, CDR2 YSLEER. CDR3 length equals 14 residues. CDR3 loop: CASSQADSYDEQYF. Here the CDR3 DNA reads TGCGCCAGCAGCCAAGCAGACAGTTACGATGAGCAGTACTTC.

This sequence joins TRBV14 and TRBJ2-1; tentative D call: TRBD2 (5 bases). Trimming left V 0 bases short and J 3 bases short, with 12 bases between. This CDR3 is built from 16 residues. The germline V gene has CDR1 SGHDN and CDR2 FVKESK. CDR3 sequence: CASSQDLLGFYNEQFF. For the CDR3, the DNA is TGTGCCAGCAGCCAAGATTTACTAGGATTCTACAATGAGCAGTTCTTC.

The rearrangement links TRBV29-1 to TRBJ2-3, with 9 bases that match TRBD2. The CDR3 runs 14 residues. Germline V gives CDR1 SQVTM, CDR2 ANQGSEA. V lost 7 bases and J lost 2; bases outside the gene matches: 7. Here the CDR3 reads CSAARLAATDTQYF. The CDR3 bases are TGCAGCGCCGCGCGACTAGCGGCCACAGATACGCAGTATTTT.

The chain employs TRBV20-1 and TRBJ1-2; possibly TRBD1 for D (5 bases). The CDR3 sequence is 13 residues long. Germline lookup yields CDR1 DFQATT and CDR2 SNEGSKA (reference sequence). Trimming stripped 3 bases from V and 4 bases from J, with 12 bases between. The CDR3, as DNA: TGCAGTGCTAGTGACGTTGGGGCCTATGGCTACACCTTC. Amino acids: CSASDVGAYGYTF.

This clonotype was detected only a few times. DNA for the CDR3: TGTGCCAGCAGCGCCGGGACAGGGGTTTCCTACGAGCAGTACTTC. Protein sequence: CASSAGTGVSYEQYF. The chain recombines TRBV13 with TRBJ2-7, with TRBD1 matching over 10 bases. The CDR3 spans 15 residues. Germline-derived CDR1 and CDR2 are PRHDT and FYEKMQ (reference sequence). V shed 5 bases, J shed 1 base, and the junction held 5 bases outside the gene matches.

The chain uses TRBV5-1 and TRBJ2-3, with D tentatively TRBD2 (5 bases). In germline, CDR1 is SGHRS, CDR2 YFSETQ. CDR3 length: 16 amino acids. The germline V and J ends were trimmed by 2 bases and 4 bases, with 17 bases remaining between them. The CDR3 coding sequence is TGCGCCAGCAGCTTTTCTCTTCTTGGAGGCCCAGATACGCAGTATTTT. Encoded protein: CASSFSLLGGPDTQYF.

The chain uses TRBV20-1 and TRBJ2-2; 7 bases agree with TRBD2. Germline V CDR1 and CDR2: DFQATT, SNEGSKA (reference sequence). The length of the CDR3 is 15 residues. Trimming at V came to 2 bases and at J to 1 base, leaving 4 bases not matched to a gene. The CDR3 sequence is CSARFAGENTGELFF. The CDR3 coding sequence is TGCAGTGCTAGATTTGCGGGGGAGAACACCGGGGAGCTGTTTTTT.

In this sample, this clonotype turned up a few times. The CDR3 sequence is CSAADNEQFF. The CDR3 nucleotides read TGCAGTGCTGCGGACAATGAGCAGTTCTTC. The genes are TRBV20-1 and TRBJ2-1; D not resolved. This CDR3 is built from 10 residues. The germline V gene encodes CDR1 DFQATT and CDR2 SNEGSKA (reference sequence). Trimming cost V 5 bases and J 5 bases, with 4 bases left between them.

This chain connects TRBV6-5 to TRBJ2-3, with TRBD2 identical over 12 bases. CDR1 and CDR2 (germline): MNHEY, SVGAGI. The CDR3 runs to 13 residues. Trimming took 5 bases from V and 8 from J; bases not matched to a gene: 2. The CDR3 DNA reads TGTGCCAGCAGTGGGACTAGCGGGCTTACGCAGTATTTT. Protein product: CASSGTSGLTQYF.

The V call is TRBV28, the J call TRBJ1-2; a possible D gene is TRBD1 (5 bases). The CDR3 is made up of 13 amino acids. V lost 7 bases to trimming and J lost 4 bases, with 13 bases between them. CDR1 is MDHEN and CDR2 is SYDVKM in the germline V gene. The CDR3 region is CASTAGSGYGYTF. CDR3 DNA: TGTGCCAGCACCGCAGGGTCGGGCTATGGCTACACCTTC.

The V gene is TRBV3-1, the J gene TRBJ2-1; D unresolved. Germline V gene data show CDR1 as LGHDT and CDR2 as YNNKEL (reference sequence). V was pared by 5 bases and J by 10 bases, with 12 bases between. CDR3 size: 12 residues. CDR3 loop: CASSFSRWEQFF. In DNA form, the CDR3 reads TGTGCCAGCAGCTTCTCTAGGTGGGAGCAGTTCTTC.

The chain couples TRBV5-4 to TRBJ2-5, with 11 positions matching TRBD2. Germline CDR1 reads SGHNT; CDR2 reads YYREEE (reference sequence). The CDR3 has 15 residues. V lost 6 bases, J lost 11 bases, and 15 bases stayed unmatched. CDR3 region: CASNQTSGAYNEQYF. CDR3 sequence (DNA): TGTGCCAGCAACCAGACTAGCGGGGCCTACAATGAGCAGTACTTC.

The CDR3 sequence: CSVLGRERSSYNEQFF. The CDR3 DNA sequence: TGCAGCGTCCTGGGGCGTGAACGGAGCTCCTACAATGAGCAGTTCTTC. The chain employs TRBV29-1 and TRBJ2-1, with a weak D call TRBD1 (5 bases). This CDR3 contains 16 residues. CDR1 SQVTM and CDR2 ANQGSEA come from the germline V gene. Trimming left V 6 bases short and J 0 bases short, with 18 bases between.

In its sample, this clonotype was seen a few times. The chain uses TRBV5-1 and TRBJ2-1; perhaps TRBD2 as D (7 bases). Looked up from germline, CDR1 is SGHRS and CDR2 is YFSETQ. CDR3 size: 14 residues. Trimming pared 2 bases from V and 7 bases from J, leaving 13 bases between. CDR3 sequence: CASSFGGLENEQFF. Written as DNA, the CDR3 is TGCGCCAGCAGCTTCGGGGGGCTGGAAAATGAGCAGTTCTTC. The full variable domain, with the rest looked up from reference TRBV5-1 and TRBJ2-1, is KAGVTQTPRYLIKTRGQQVTLSCSPISGHRSVSWYQQTPGQGLQFLFEYFSETQRNKGNFPGRFSGRQFSNSRSEMNVSTLELGDSALYLCASSFGGLENEQFFGPGTRLTVL.

The genes are TRBV4-1 and TRBJ2-7; 8 positions agree with TRBD2. The CDR3 is made up of 15 amino acids. CDR1 is MGHRA and CDR2 is YSYEKL in the germline V gene. V was clipped by 4 bases and J by 5 bases; unmatched bases: 10. Here the CDR3 DNA reads TGCGCCAGCAGCCGAACGGGACTAGATTTAGACGAGCAGTACTTC. It is translated as CASSRTGLDLDEQYF.